Included here is one TCR beta chain sequence, with context. Its specificity is unknown. CDR3 size: 13 residues. Germline CDR1 is LNHDA and CDR2 is SQIVND (reference sequence). V was clipped by 6 bases and J by 7 bases, with 12 bases between them. The data are from a study of CD8+CD57+ T cells in acquired aplastic anemia. The wider study: Mean DNA quantity obtained from sorted CD4+ and CD8+ cells was 2.5 to 4 ug. Findings and limits, study-wide: Significant differences in CD8+ Simpson's diversity were not observed between patients and controls.

For CDR3 and TCR beta VDJ profiling, genomic DNA was the template used. TCRdb itself ran the reads through MiXCR, one entry per CDR3 protein. The data contain roughly 170,000 distinct CDR3 sequences, roughly 50% of them singletons. It was patients with CD8+CD57+ cell expansion by flow cytometry who were chosen for sequencing. The rearrangement joins TRBV19 to TRBJ2-2, with D possibly matching TRBD1 (6 bases). The sequenced material came from sorted CD4+, CD8+, or CD8+CD57+ T cells (not recorded which) from PBMCs. This clonotype was sampled from a human donor with aplastic anemia. As DNA, the CDR3 is TGTGCCAGTAGAAGGGGGATGAGCGGGGAGCTGTTTTTT. This gives the protein CASRRGMSGELFF.